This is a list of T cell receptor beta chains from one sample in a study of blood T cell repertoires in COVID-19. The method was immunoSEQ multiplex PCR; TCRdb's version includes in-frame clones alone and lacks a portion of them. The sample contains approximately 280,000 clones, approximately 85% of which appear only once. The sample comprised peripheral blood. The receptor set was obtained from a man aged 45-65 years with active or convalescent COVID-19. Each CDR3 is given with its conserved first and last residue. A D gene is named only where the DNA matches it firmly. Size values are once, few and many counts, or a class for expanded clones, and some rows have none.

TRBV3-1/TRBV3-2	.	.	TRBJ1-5	CASSQTVGQPQHF	TGTGCCAGCAGCCAAACAGTAGGTCAGCCCCAGCATTTT
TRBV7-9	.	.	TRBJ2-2	CASAEGPSFTGELFF	TGTGCCAGCGCGGAGGGACCGTCATTTACCGGGGAGCTGTTTTTT
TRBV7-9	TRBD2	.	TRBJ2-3	CASEAGGPDTQYF	TGTGCCAGCGAGGCGGGAGGGCCAGATACGCAGTATTTT
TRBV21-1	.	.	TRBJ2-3	CASTRFGSTDTQYF	TGTGCCTCGACCCGTTTCGGGAGCACAGATACGCAGTATTTT
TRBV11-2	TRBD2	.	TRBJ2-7	CASSLRLAGAYEQYF	TGTGCCAGCAGCTTACGGCTAGCGGGAGCCTACGAGCAGTACTTC
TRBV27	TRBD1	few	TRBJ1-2	CASGTGGGYTF	TGTGCCAGCGGTACAGGGGGTGGCTACACCTTC
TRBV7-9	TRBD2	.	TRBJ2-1	CASSFGLAGGHNEQFF	TGTGCCAGCAGCTTTGGACTAGCGGGAGGCCACAATGAGCAGTTCTTC
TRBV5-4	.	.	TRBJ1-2	CASSTVGSRNYGYTF	TGTGCCAGCAGCACCGTCGGGAGCAGAAACTATGGCTACACCTTC
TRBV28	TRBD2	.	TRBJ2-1	CASSLTSPNEQFF	TGTGCCAGCAGCTTGACTAGCCCTAATGAGCAGTTCTTC
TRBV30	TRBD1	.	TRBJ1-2	CAGRQGVYGYTF	TGTGCCGGTCGACAGGGGGTGTATGGCTACACCTTC
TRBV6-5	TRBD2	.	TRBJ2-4	CASTWRGMKNIQYF	TGTGCCAGCACATGGCGGGGGATGAAAAACATTCAGTACTTC
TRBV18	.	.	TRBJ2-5	CASSPLLIEETQYF	TGTGCCAGCTCACCTCTTTTGATAGAAGAGACCCAGTACTTC
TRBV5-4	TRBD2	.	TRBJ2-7	CASSSGLADYEQYF	TGTGCCAGCAGCTCCGGACTAGCGGATTACGAGCAGTACTTC
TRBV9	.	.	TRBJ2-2	CASRQGTGELFF	TGTGCCAGCAGGCAGGGCACCGGGGAGCTGTTTTTT
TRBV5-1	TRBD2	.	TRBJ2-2	CASSLVASGGTGELFF	TGCGCCAGCAGCTTGGTGGCTAGCGGGGGCACCGGGGAGCTGTTTTTT
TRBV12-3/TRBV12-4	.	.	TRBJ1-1	CASRTMNTEAFF	TGTGCCAGCAGAACAATGAACACTGAAGCTTTCTTT
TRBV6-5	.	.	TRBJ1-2	CASSYEGLGEVGYTF	TGTGCCAGCAGTTACGAGGGGCTTGGGGAGGTTGGCTACACCTTC
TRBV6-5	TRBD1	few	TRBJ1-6	CASSRLGTGYSPLHF	TGTGCCAGCAGTCGCCTCGGGACAGGTTATTCACCCCTCCACTTT
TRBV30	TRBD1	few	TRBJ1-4	CAWGGQGVATNEKLFF	TGTGCCTGGGGTGGACAGGGGGTTGCAACTAATGAAAAACTGTTTTTT
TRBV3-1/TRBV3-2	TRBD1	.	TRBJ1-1	CASSRQGGTEAFF	TGTGCCAGCAGCCGACAGGGCGGCACTGAAGCTTTCTTT
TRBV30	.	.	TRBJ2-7	CAWSVGGTSYEQYF	TGTGCCTGGAGTGTAGGGGGTACCAGCTACGAGCAGTACTTC
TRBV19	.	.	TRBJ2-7	CASRNPGQGTYEQYF	TGTGCCAGTAGAAATCCGGGACAAGGGACCTACGAGCAGTACTTC
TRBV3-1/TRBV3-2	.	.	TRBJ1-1	CASSQRGGTEAFF	TGTGCCAGCAGCCAAAGAGGCGGCACTGAAGCTTTCTTT
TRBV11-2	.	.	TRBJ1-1	CASSLDRANTEAFF	TGTGCCAGCAGCTTAGATCGAGCTAACACTGAAGCTTTCTTT
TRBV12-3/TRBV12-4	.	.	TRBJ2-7	CASRQGGYEQYF	TGTGCCAGCAGGCAGGGGGGCTACGAGCAGTACTTC
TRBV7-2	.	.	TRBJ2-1	CASSLATSPYNEQFF	TGTGCCAGCAGCTTGGCAACTAGCCCTTACAATGAGCAGTTCTTC
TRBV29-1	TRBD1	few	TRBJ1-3	CSAEGQDGNTIYF	TGCAGCGCGGAGGGACAGGACGGAAACACCATATATTTT
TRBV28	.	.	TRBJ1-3	CASDQTASGNTIYF	TGTGCCAGCGACCAGACAGCATCTGGAAACACCATATATTTT
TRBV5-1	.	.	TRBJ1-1	CASSRGATEAFF	TGCGCCAGCAGCCGGGGGGCCACTGAAGCTTTCTTT
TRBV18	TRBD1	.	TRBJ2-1	CASSPKKQGNRANNEQFF	TGTGCCAGCTCACCTAAAAAACAGGGGAACAGAGCTAACAATGAGCAGTTCTTC
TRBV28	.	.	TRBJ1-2	CASSLTRAASYGYTF	TGTGCCAGCAGTTTAACGAGGGCAGCCAGCTATGGCTACACCTTC
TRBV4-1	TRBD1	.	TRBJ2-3	CASSQDWAGGAGDTQYF	TGCGCCAGCAGCCAAGACTGGGCAGGGGGCGCGGGAGATACGCAGTATTTT
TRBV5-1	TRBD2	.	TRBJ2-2	CASSSGQSSGREDGELFF	TGCGCCAGCAGCTCGGGACAGTCTAGCGGGAGAGAGGACGGGGAGCTGTTTTTT
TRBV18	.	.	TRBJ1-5	CASSQDRQPQHF	TGTGCCAGCTCACAGGACAGACAGCCCCAGCATTTT
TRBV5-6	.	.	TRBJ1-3	CASSSGVGNTIYF	TGTGCCAGCAGCTCGGGAGTCGGAAACACCATATATTTT
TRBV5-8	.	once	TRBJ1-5	CASSLVGEGGQPQHF	TGTGCCAGCAGCTTGGTTGGGGAGGGCGGTCAGCCCCAGCATTTT
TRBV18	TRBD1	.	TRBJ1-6	CASSPRGQGDNSPLHF	TGTGCCAGCTCACCACGCGGACAGGGGGATAATTCACCCCTCCACTTT
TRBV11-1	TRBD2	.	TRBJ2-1	CASGAGRERGNEQFF	TGTGCCAGCGGGGCCGGGCGGGAGAGGGGCAATGAGCAGTTCTTC
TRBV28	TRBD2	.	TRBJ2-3	CASRPGGAGPTDTQYF	TGTGCCAGCAGACCCGGGGGAGCGGGACCCACAGATACGCAGTATTTT
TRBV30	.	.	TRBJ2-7	CAWDRGGRGHEQYF	TGTGCCTGGGATCGAGGCGGCAGGGGCCACGAGCAGTACTTC
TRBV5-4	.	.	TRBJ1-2	CASSLDEPGGTF	TGTGCCAGCAGCTTGGACGAACCGGGGGGCACCTTC
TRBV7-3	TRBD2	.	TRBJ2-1	CASSLSGGEQFF	TGTGCCAGCAGCCTTAGCGGGGGTGAGCAGTTCTTC
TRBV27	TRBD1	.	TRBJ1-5	CASSYGFPGTGSNQPQHF	TGTGCCAGCAGTTATGGGTTCCCCGGGACAGGTAGCAATCAGCCCCAGCATTTT